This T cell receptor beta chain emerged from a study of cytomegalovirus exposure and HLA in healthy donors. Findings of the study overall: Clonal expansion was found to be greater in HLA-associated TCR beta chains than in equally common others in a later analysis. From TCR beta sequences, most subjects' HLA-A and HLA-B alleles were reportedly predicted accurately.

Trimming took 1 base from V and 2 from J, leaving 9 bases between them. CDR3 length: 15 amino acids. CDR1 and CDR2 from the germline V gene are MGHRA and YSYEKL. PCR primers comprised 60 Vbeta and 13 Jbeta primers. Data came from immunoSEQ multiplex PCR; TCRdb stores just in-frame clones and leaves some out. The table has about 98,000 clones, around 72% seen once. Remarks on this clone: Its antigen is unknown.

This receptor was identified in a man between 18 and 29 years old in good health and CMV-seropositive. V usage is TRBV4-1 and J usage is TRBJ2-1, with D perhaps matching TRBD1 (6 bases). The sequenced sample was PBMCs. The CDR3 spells CASSQGRGTYNEQFF. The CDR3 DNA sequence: TGCGCCAGCAGCCAAGGCAGGGGCACCTACAATGAGCAGTTCTTC.